Detailed here is one T cell receptor (beta chain). The sample comes from a study of CD8+ T cells in alopecia areata. The sequencing template was cDNA reverse transcribed from extracted RNA. Produced via immunoSEQ multiplex PCR; TCRdb's table is partial and in-frame only. The sample includes a few hundred thousand clones, roughly two thirds of them seen just once. Germline CDR1 is SQVTM and CDR2 is ANQGSEA. This CDR3 contains 12 residues. Trimming took 3 bases from V and 5 from J, leaving 9 bases between them. This TCR was sampled from a human donor with alopecia areata. The gene calls are TRBV29-1 and TRBJ2-3; unclear D gene. The sample was CD4+ T cells sorted from blood, taken at week 0. CDR3 bases: TGCAGCGTTGAGGTGTCTAAAGATACGCAGTATTTT. Its protein product is CSVEVSKDTQYF.